Below, 24 T cell receptor beta chains from the same sample are listed, as sequenced in a study of Graves' ophthalmopathy and Graves' hyperthyroidism. TCR beta CDR3 regions were amplified from RNA transcripts. RT-PCR was first run with HTBI primers, then multiplex PCR in a second round. MiXCR was run by TCRdb on the multiplex PCR reads, yielding one entry per CDR3 protein. The profile shows about 370,000 distinct CDR3 sequences, approximately 20% of them singletons. The source material was peripheral blood. Every receptor here comes from a woman younger than 35 with Graves' ophthalmopathy.

V and J are TRBV5-1 and TRBJ1-2; 9 bases align to TRBD1. This CDR3 spans 15 amino acids. In germline, CDR1 is SGHRS, CDR2 YFSETQ. V was pared by 3 bases and J by 4 bases, with 7 bases of the junction left unmatched. The CDR3 DNA reads TGCGCCAGCAGCTGGGGGACAGGGACGATCTATGGCTACACCTTC. Translated: CASSWGTGTIYGYTF. Full variable domain (rest looked up from reference TRBV5-1 and TRBJ1-2): KAGVTQTPRYLIKTRGQQVTLSCSPISGHRSVSWYQQTPGQGLQFLFEYFSETQRNKGNFPGRFSGRQFSNSRSEMNVSTLELGDSALYLCASSWGTGTIYGYTFGSGTRLTVV.

This clonotype was found many times. A much larger clone is a single base away; this may be a read error. Without the conserved terminal phenylalanine or tryptophan, this CDR3 likely stems from a read error. The CDR3 sequence: CASSRDRVSPLHL. The CDR3 bases are TGTGCCTCGAGCCGGGACAGGGTTTCACCCCTCCACCTT. The chain links TRBV30 to TRBJ1-6, with 9 bases that match TRBD1. This CDR3 spans 13 amino acids. Trimming removed 7 bases from V and 9 bases from J; junction bases left unmatched: 7. The germline V gene encodes CDR1 GTSNPN and CDR2 SVGIG (reference sequence).

This clonotype was detected ten times or more. The chain is built from TRBV11-2 and TRBJ1-1; D remains ambiguous. Trimming left V 2 bases short and J 7 bases short, with 8 bases between. This CDR3 has 12 amino acids. Germline assignment: CDR1 SGHAT and CDR2 FQNNGV. This chain's CDR3 is CASSLQFSEAFF. CDR3 sequence (DNA): TGTGCCAGCAGCTTACAGTTTAGTGAAGCTTTCTTT.

This clonotype was detected ten times or more. This chain joins TRBV12-3 or TRBV12-4 and TRBJ1-1, with 7 bases identical to TRBD1. V trimming: 2 bases; J trimming: 2 bases; junction bases outside the gene matches: 8. The CDR3 length is 16 residues. In DNA, the CDR3 is TGTGCCAGCAGTTTACGTACGGGAGGGGGCAACACTGAAGCTTTCTTT. Amino acid sequence: CASSLRTGGGNTEAFF.

The table lists this clonotype with many counts. CDR3 amino acids: CASSPSPRDRVFSTPTGELFF. DNA of the CDR3: TGTGCCAGCAGCCCCTCCCCGCGAGACAGGGTATTTTCCACACCCACCGGGGAGCTGTTTTTT. The chain joins TRBV13 to TRBJ2-2, with 7 bases fitting TRBD1. This CDR3 has 21 amino acids. In germline, CDR1 is PRHDT, CDR2 FYEKMQ (reference sequence). V was pared by 5 bases and J by 4 bases, with 25 bases of the junction left unmatched.

This clonotype was counted ten times or more. The V gene is TRBV7-3, the J gene TRBJ1-1; D unclear. The germline CDR1 and CDR2 sequences are SGHTA and FQGTGA. This CDR3 is 13 amino acids long. V was clipped by 5 bases and J by 1 base, with 8 bases between them. The CDR3 nucleotides are TGTGCCAGCAGCGCTGAGAGGAACACTGAAGCTTTCTTT. Protein: CASSAERNTEAFF. The full variable domain, with the rest looked up from reference TRBV7-3 and TRBJ1-1, is GAGVSQTPSNKVTEKGKYVELRCDPISGHTALYWYRQSLGQGPEFLIYFQGTGAADDSGLPNDRFFAVRPEGSVSTLKIQRTERGDSAVYLCASSAERNTEAFFGQGTRLTVV.

Many counts were recorded for this clonotype. The rearrangement links TRBV29-1 to TRBJ1-5; the D gene is possibly TRBD1 (5 bases). Germline loops: CDR1 SQVTM, CDR2 ANQGSEA. V was pared by 5 bases and J by 3 bases, with 17 bases between. This CDR3 region has 15 residues. The CDR3 DNA reads TGCAGCGTTTCCTTGGGGGGGGGTCCCAATCAGCCCCAGCATTTT. Its translation: CSVSLGGGPNQPQHF.

Ten or more counts support this clonotype. The chain has TRBV7-2 and TRBJ1-1; D unresolved. Trimming stripped 1 base from V and 4 bases from J, with 10 bases between. Germline CDR1 reads SGHTA; CDR2 reads FQGNSA. The CDR3 spans 14 residues. CDR3 DNA sequence: TGTGCCAGCAGCTTAGGGCGTGGTAGCACTGAAGCTTTCTTT. Its translation is CASSLGRGSTEAFF.

This clonotype was counted ten times or more. This rearrangement joins TRBV10-3 to TRBJ1-2; no firm D call. Germline V lookup: CDR1 ENHRY, CDR2 SYGVKD. The CDR3 totals 14 residues. Deletions cut 0 bases from V and 6 bases from J, with 11 bases between. The CDR3: CAISESTGFDGYTF. In nucleotides, the CDR3 is TGTGCCATCAGTGAGTCGACCGGGTTTGATGGCTACACCTTC.

This clonotype was observed many times. The chain employs TRBV9 and TRBJ2-7; D assignment may be TRBD1 or TRBD2 (5 bases each). The CDR3 spans 13 residues. The V end lost 8 bases, the J end lost 0 bases, and 12 bases lay between the germline ends. CDR1 and CDR2 from the germline V gene are SGDLS and YYNGEE. CDR3 region: CASSGTVSYEQYF. In nucleotides, the CDR3 is TGTGCCAGTTCGGGGACGGTCTCCTACGAGCAGTACTTC.

This clonotype showed up just once. The chain recombines TRBV6-2 or TRBV6-3 with TRBJ2-7; 7 bases map to TRBD1. The germline CDR1 and CDR2 sequences are MNHEY and SVGEGT. Unmatched junction bases numbered 19, after V lost 8 bases and J lost 3 bases. This CDR3 is 17 amino acids long. This CDR3 is CASSATPPGTANYEQYF. The DNA of the CDR3 is TGTGCCAGCTCGGCGACCCCACCTGGGACAGCGAACTACGAGCAGTACTTC.

In this sample, this clonotype turned up a few times. Here the CDR3 reads CASTARGQSNYGYTF. DNA of the CDR3: TGTGCCAGTACCGCCCGGGGACAATCTAACTATGGCTACACCTTC. V and J are TRBV19 and TRBJ1-2, with D possibly TRBD1 on 6 matching bases. This CDR3 comprises 15 residues. With 7 bases removed from V and 0 bases from J, the gap between germline ends came to 15 bases. The germline V gene encodes CDR1 LNHDA and CDR2 SQIVND (reference sequence).

This clonotype was found many times. This CDR3 reads CATSHPGGLEQYF. In DNA form, the CDR3 reads TGTGCCACCAGCCACCCCGGGGGGCTCGAGCAGTACTTC. The gene calls are TRBV15 and TRBJ2-7; the D gene is possibly TRBD2 (7 bases). CDR1 LNHNV and CDR2 YYDKDF come from the germline V gene (reference sequence). V was shortened by 5 bases and J by 6 bases, with 14 bases between the two germline ends. The CDR3 is 13 amino acids.

This clonotype was recorded many times. The V gene is TRBV20-1, the J gene TRBJ2-2; 11 nucleotides align to TRBD2. The CDR3 runs 16 residues. Trimming took 0 bases from V and 3 from J; bases not matched to a gene: 3. The germline gives CDR1 DFQATT, CDR2 SNEGSKA (reference sequence). CDR3 region: CSARDNSGGDTGELFF. The CDR3 DNA sequence: TGCAGTGCTAGAGATAATAGCGGGGGGGACACCGGGGAGCTGTTTTTT.

This clonotype was detected only a few times. The chain combines TRBV20-1 with TRBJ2-7, with TRBD1 matching over 7 bases. The germline V gene has CDR1 DFQATT and CDR2 SNEGSKA (reference sequence). J lost 2 bases, V lost 1 base, and 5 bases had no gene match. This CDR3 comprises 14 residues. Here the CDR3 DNA reads TGCAGTGCTAGAGTTCGGACAGGTCCCTACGAGCAGTACTTC. Translation: CSARVRTGPYEQYF.

The chain uses TRBV6-2 or TRBV6-3 and TRBJ2-7; D is perhaps TRBD2 (6 bases). Deletions cut 2 bases from V and 6 bases from J, with 14 bases between. This CDR3 contains 14 residues. Germline-derived CDR1 and CDR2 are MNHEY and SVGEGT. In DNA form, the CDR3 reads TGTGCCAGCAGTTACCCCCCGCAAGCGGGCGAGCAGTACTTC. This encodes CASSYPPQAGEQYF.

This clonotype came up a few times. The rearrangement uses TRBV7-7 and TRBJ2-2; the D gene could be TRBD1 or TRBD2 (6 bases each). The CDR3 loop spans 15 amino acids. Germline CDR1 SSHAT, CDR2 FNYEAQ (reference sequence). Here the CDR3 reads CASSSGARNTGELFF. Written as DNA, the CDR3 is TGTGCTAGCTCCTCGGGGGCCCGTAACACCGGGGAGCTGTTTTTT.

This clonotype was detected many times. The chain couples TRBV6-5 to TRBJ2-6; D is ambiguous. The CDR3 spans 15 residues. Germline V gene lookup returns CDR1 MNHEY and CDR2 SVGAGI. V shed 5 bases and J shed 4 bases, with 12 bases lying between them. The CDR3 loop reads CASSPSIEGANVLTF. The CDR3 bases are TGTGCCAGCAGTCCCTCCATTGAAGGGGCCAACGTCCTGACTTTC.

This clonotype was observed a single time. The CDR3 region is CASSSNPGVGGYGYTF. CDR3 nucleotides: TGTGCCAGCAGTTCGAATCCAGGGGTTGGGGGCTATGGCTACACCTTC. V usage is TRBV27 and J usage is TRBJ1-2; D may be TRBD1 (6 bases). The germline V and J ends were trimmed by 4 bases and 4 bases, with 19 bases remaining between them. Germline CDR1 reads MNHEY; CDR2 reads SMNVEV (reference sequence). CDR3 length equals 16 residues.

This clonotype showed up many times. This chain links TRBV6-2 or TRBV6-3 with TRBJ2-7; perhaps TRBD2 as D (6 bases). Deletions cut 10 bases from V and 0 bases from J, with 28 bases between. Per the germline V gene, CDR1 is MNHEY and CDR2 is SVGEGT. CDR3 length equals 18 residues. CDR3 sequence (DNA): TGTGCCACCCAACTGGACCTTACCTCCGGGACTTTCTCCTACGAGCAGTACTTC. This encodes CATQLDLTSGTFSYEQYF.

This rearrangement joins TRBV19 to TRBJ2-3; D gene unclear. Trimming took off 3 bases at V and 2 bases at J, with 9 bases between the two ends. This CDR3 is 14 amino acids long. Looked up from germline, CDR1 is LNHDA and CDR2 is SQIVND (reference sequence). The CDR3 DNA is TGTGCCAGTAGTATTGTGACCGTCACAGATACGCAGTATTTT. Translated, it gives CASSIVTVTDTQYF. The full variable domain, in which reference TRBV19 and TRBJ2-3 provide the parts outside the CDR3, is DGGITQSPKYLFRKEGQNVTLSCEQNLNHDAMYWYRQDPGQGLRLIYYSQIVNDFQKGDIAEGYSVSREKKESFPLTVTSAQKNPTAFYLCASSIVTVTDTQYFGPGTRLTVL.

This clonotype was counted many times. The chain employs TRBV6-5 and TRBJ2-7, with 9 bases fitting TRBD1. The V gene end was trimmed by 7 bases and the J gene end by 2 bases; junction bases not matched to a gene: 12. The length of the CDR3 is 16 residues. In germline, CDR1 is MNHEY, CDR2 SVGAGI. CDR3 coding DNA: TGTGCCAGCATGGGGTACCCGGGACAGGGAACCTACGAGCAGTACTTC. Encoded protein: CASMGYPGQGTYEQYF.

This clonotype was detected ten times or more. The rearrangement uses TRBV5-8 and TRBJ1-1; D call uncertain. Trimming took 0 bases from V and 5 from J, leaving 14 bases between them. The CDR3 consists of 15 residues. Germline V CDR1 and CDR2: SGHTS, YDEGEE. Here the CDR3 DNA reads TGTGCCAGCAGCTTGGGAGGCAGGCTAGGGACTGAAGCTTTCTTT. Translated: CASSLGGRLGTEAFF.

This clonotype appeared many times. The rearrangement links TRBV7-2 to TRBJ1-1; the D is unclear. V lost 5 bases to trimming and J lost 3 bases, with 10 bases between them. The CDR3 runs 13 residues. Germline CDR1 reads SGHTA; CDR2 reads FQGNSA. The DNA of the CDR3 is TGTGCCAGCAGCAACGGCGGGGACACTGAAGCTTTCTTT. The encoded protein is CASSNGGDTEAFF.